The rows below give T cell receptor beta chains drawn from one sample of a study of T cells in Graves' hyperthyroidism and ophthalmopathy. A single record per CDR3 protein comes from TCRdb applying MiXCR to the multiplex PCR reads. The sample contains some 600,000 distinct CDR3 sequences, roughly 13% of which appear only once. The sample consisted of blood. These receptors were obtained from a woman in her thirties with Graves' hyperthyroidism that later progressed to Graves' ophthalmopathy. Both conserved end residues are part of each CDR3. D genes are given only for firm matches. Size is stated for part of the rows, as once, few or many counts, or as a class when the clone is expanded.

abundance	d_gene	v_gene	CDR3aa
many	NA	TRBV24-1	CATSESDGLNQPQHF
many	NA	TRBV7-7	CASSPALGGLATQYF
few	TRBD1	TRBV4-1	CASSQWTGGNTEAFF
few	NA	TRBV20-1	CSARDMDGNQPQHF
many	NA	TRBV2	CARSQETQYF
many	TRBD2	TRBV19	CASSPVLAGGNTGELFF
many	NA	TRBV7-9	CASSFQETQYF
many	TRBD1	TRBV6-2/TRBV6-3	CASSGTGGWGTDTQYF
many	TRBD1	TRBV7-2	CASSQGQGGGYTF
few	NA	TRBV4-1	CASSLHANRYLAGANVLTF
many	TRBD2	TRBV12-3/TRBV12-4	CASSPRTSGAYEQYF
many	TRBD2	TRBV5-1	CASSSGTSSGNEQFF
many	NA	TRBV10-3	CAISESPGETQYF
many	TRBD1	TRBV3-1	CASSHLIGTGNSPLHF
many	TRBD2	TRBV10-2	CASSGLAGGGDTGELFF
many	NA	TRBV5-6	CASSFGLSVYNEQFF
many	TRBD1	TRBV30	CAWTLDRDEQYF
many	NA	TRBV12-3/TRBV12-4	CASSLDSRGEQYF
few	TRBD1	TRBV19	CASRDRGPDGYTF
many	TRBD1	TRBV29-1	CSVVRQGDDTQYF
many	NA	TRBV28	CASRFWAGALTEAFF
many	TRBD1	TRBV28	CASSPHDRGLSGYTF
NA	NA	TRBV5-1	CASSLAFDEQFF
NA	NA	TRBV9	CASSVSGTEAFF
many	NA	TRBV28	CASSLASSPLHF
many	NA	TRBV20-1	CSASLRENRETQYF
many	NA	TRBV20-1	CSARDSGQHNNEQFF
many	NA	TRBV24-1	CATSDSQVLLAKNIQYF
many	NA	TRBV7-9	CASSLGSQDIGNTIYF
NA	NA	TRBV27	CASSLIRGVGNTIYF
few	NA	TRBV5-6	CASSLSGHYSNQPQHF
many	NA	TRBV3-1	CASSQRQARDGYTF
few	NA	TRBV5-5	CASSLGVGETQYF
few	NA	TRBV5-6	CASTSLGREVSAEAFF
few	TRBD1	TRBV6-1	CASIQDRAVNYGYTF
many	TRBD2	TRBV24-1	CATSISTSGSSYNEQFF
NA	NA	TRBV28	CASSLMGYQETQYF
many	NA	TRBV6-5	CASSYASGYGTQYF
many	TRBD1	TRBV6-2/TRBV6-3	CASSSRQGAVNQPQHF
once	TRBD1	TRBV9	CASSVAQGAYEQYF
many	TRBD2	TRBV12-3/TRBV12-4	CASSFWLAGGRDTQYF
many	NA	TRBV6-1	CASRGETGNTGELFF
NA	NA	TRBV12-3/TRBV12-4	CASNKGGGETQHF
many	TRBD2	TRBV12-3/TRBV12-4	CASSPSGRSSYNEQFF
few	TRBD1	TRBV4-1	CASSQGGGGQGIYEQYF
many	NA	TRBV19	CASSIPMGGAGDTEAFF
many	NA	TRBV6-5	CASITRSNRALNTEAFF
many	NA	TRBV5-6	CASSPIRPDSYGYTF
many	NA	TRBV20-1	CSPSTNEQFF
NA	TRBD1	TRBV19	CASSAGQGINEKLFF
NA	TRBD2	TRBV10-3	CATGTSGINEQYF